Listed below are T cell receptor beta chains from one sample, sequenced in a study of T-cell memory formation after mild COVID-19. TCRdb used MiXCR to reprocess the 5' RACE reads, holding one entry per CDR3 protein. The top ten hold about an eighth of the sample, which has about 190,000 distinct CDR3 sequences, around 25% seen once. Sequencing was done on a sample of PBMCs or a T cell subset sorted from them (not recorded which). Receptor source: an adult woman who had mild COVID-19 (a few samples of this study predate the infection). Cell type and time point are not known. Each CDR3 is given with its conserved first and last residue. The order of the fields is V gene, clone size, D gene, J gene, CDR3 DNA, CDR3 protein. A D gene is named only where the DNA matches it firmly. Clone size is stated in some rows and not others, as once, few, many or a class when expanded.

TRBV2,once,TRBD2,TRBJ2-1,TGTGCCAGCAGTGAACTAGCGGGAGGGCCAGGTGAGCAGTTCTTC,CASSELAGGPGEQFF
TRBV20-1,few,NA,TRBJ2-7,TGCAGTGCTAGATTCAGACTTGCCTACGAGCAGTACTTC,CSARFRLAYEQYF
TRBV3-1,few,NA,TRBJ1-1,TGTGCCAGCAGCCAGTTGAAGAACACTGAAGCTTTCTTT,CASSQLKNTEAFF
TRBV7-9,NA,NA,TRBJ2-1,TGTGCCAGCAGCCCAGGGGGGGACCCGTACAATGAGCAGTTCTTC,CASSPGGDPYNEQFF
TRBV20-1,NA,TRBD1,TRBJ1-1,TGCAGTGCTAGAGATCCCCGGGACAGGGGGGCTGAAGCTTTCTTT,CSARDPRDRGAEAFF
TRBV5-5,NA,NA,TRBJ2-2,TGTGCCAGCAGCAGCGACGAGGGTACCTTCGGGGAGCTGTTTTTT,CASSSDEGTFGELFF
TRBV29-1,few,TRBD1,TRBJ2-5,TGCAGCGTTGAATCGACAGGGGATGTGCAAGAGACCCAGTACTTC,CSVESTGDVQETQYF
TRBV7-2,NA,TRBD2,TRBJ2-3,TGTGCCAGCAGTCCACTAGCGGGAGTTCAGTATTTT,CASSPLAGVQYF
TRBV6-5,NA,NA,TRBJ2-7,TGTGCCAGCAGTTACTCCGGCGGGTCCGGCGAGCAGTACTTC,CASSYSGGSGEQYF
TRBV12-3/TRBV12-4,many,NA,TRBJ1-1,TGTGCCAGCCCGCCGGAGAACACTGAAGCTTTCTTT,CASPPENTEAFF
TRBV5-1,few,TRBD1,TRBJ1-1,TGCGCCAGCAGTAGACAGGGGGCAGGCACTGAAGCTTTCTTT,CASSRQGAGTEAFF